What follows are 27 T cell receptor beta chains derived from one specimen sequenced in a study of blood T cell repertoires in COVID-19. Only in-frame clones appear in the TCRdb table, and some are missing; sequencing was by immunoSEQ multiplex PCR. The sample includes tens of thousands of clones, nearly 85% seen only once; the top ten take less than 2%. The sequencing sample was made of peripheral blood. These receptors all come from an older woman with acute or convalescent COVID-19.

J is TRBJ2-7 and V is TRBV18; maybe TRBD1 (5 bases). Trimming removed 4 bases at V and 2 bases at J, with 15 bases between. This CDR3 comprises 15 residues. Germline lookup yields CDR1 KGHSH and CDR2 LQKENI. The CDR3 protein is CASSQEYGAPYEQYF. CDR3 bases: TGTGCCAGCTCACAGGAATATGGGGCACCCTACGAGCAGTACTTC.

The CDR3 sequence: CASSEEPPAQHF. The CDR3 DNA is TGTGCCAGCAGTGAAGAACCCCCGGCCCAGCATTTT. The V and J genes are TRBV6-1 and TRBJ1-5; D unclear. This CDR3 region has 12 residues. Germline CDR1 reads MNHNS; CDR2 reads SASEGT. The ends were cut back, 1 base at V and 11 bases at J, with 9 bases in the middle.

The genes are TRBV27 and TRBJ1-2; no clear D. Looked up from germline, CDR1 is MNHEY and CDR2 is SMNVEV (reference sequence). V was trimmed by 5 bases and J by 7 bases, leaving 14 bases between them. The CDR3 runs to 13 residues. The CDR3 loop reads CASSPTGESGYTF. The CDR3, as DNA: TGTGCCAGCAGTCCCACCGGGGAATCTGGCTACACCTTC.

The V call is TRBV5-1, the J call TRBJ2-5, with D possibly TRBD1 on 6 matching bases. Germline assignment: CDR1 SGHRS and CDR2 YFSETQ. Trimming shortened V by 7 bases and J by 4 bases, and 17 bases separated the two germline ends. The length of the CDR3 is 14 residues. The CDR3 is CASGRNRVSETQYF. The CDR3 DNA reads TGCGCCAGCGGACGAAACAGGGTCTCAGAGACCCAGTACTTC.

This chain links TRBV13 with TRBJ2-3; no definite D call. Trimming shortened V by 3 bases and J by 2 bases, and 3 bases separated the two germline ends. CDR1 is PRHDT and CDR2 is FYEKMQ in the germline V gene (reference sequence). There are 12 residues in the CDR3. CDR3 in DNA: TGTGCCAGCAGCTTGTACACAGATACGCAGTATTTT. This encodes CASSLYTDTQYF.

The chain has TRBV3-1 (or the pseudogene TRBV3-2) and TRBJ1-6; a weak D match, TRBD1 (5 bases). V lost 7 bases, J lost 6 bases, and 22 bases lay in between. The CDR3 runs to 17 residues. CDR1 is LGHDT and CDR2 is YNNKEL in the germline V gene (reference sequence). CDR3 DNA sequence: TGTGCCAGCACCTCAAAGAGGAAAGACAGCCGTAATTCACCCCTCCACTTT. Encoded protein: CASTSKRKDSRNSPLHF.

The CDR3: CATSRVAGSGANVLTF. The CDR3 DNA reads as TGTGCCACCAGCAGAGTTGCAGGGTCTGGGGCCAACGTCCTGACTTTC. V usage is TRBV15 and J usage is TRBJ2-6, with D tentatively TRBD1 (5 bases). The germline V gene has CDR1 LNHNV and CDR2 YYDKDF (reference sequence). This CDR3 has 16 amino acids. V shed 1 base and J shed 1 base, with 8 bases lying between them. Full variable domain (rest looked up from reference TRBV15 and TRBJ2-6): DAMVIQNPRYQVTQFGKPVTLSCSQTLNHNVMYWYQQKSSQAPKLLFHYYDKDFNNEADTPDNFQSRRPNTSFCFLDIRSPGLGDTAMYLCATSRVAGSGANVLTFGAGSRLTVL.

V usage is TRBV29-1 and J usage is TRBJ2-7; D is perhaps TRBD1 (6 bases). The CDR3 is made up of 17 amino acids. Looked up from germline, CDR1 is SQVTM and CDR2 is ANQGSEA. V lost 6 bases and J 0 bases, leaving 24 bases between the germline ends. The CDR3 protein is CSVVVRGSREGSYEQYF. CDR3 sequence (DNA): TGCAGCGTCGTGGTCAGGGGTTCAAGAGAGGGCTCCTACGAGCAGTACTTC.

This clone was seen just once. V is TRBV18 and J is TRBJ1-1, with D perhaps matching TRBD1 (6 bases). CDR1 and CDR2 (germline): KGHSH, LQKENI. The CDR3 contains 17 residues. V dropped 5 bases and J dropped 1 base, with 20 bases sitting between them. The CDR3 here is CASSKTPGARTNTEAFF. The CDR3 DNA is TGTGCCAGCTCAAAAACTCCAGGGGCACGGACGAACACTGAAGCTTTCTTT.

The chain has TRBV6-1 and TRBJ1-2; D may be TRBD1 (6 bases). The length of the CDR3 is 16 residues. Trimming removed 4 bases from V and 4 bases from J, with 19 bases in between. CDR1 is MNHNS and CDR2 is SASEGT in the germline V gene. The CDR3 DNA reads as TGTGCCAGCAGTGCCCCTGGGGGCGGGCAGATCTATGGCTACACCTTC. This codes for CASSAPGGGQIYGYTF.

The V gene is TRBV15, the J gene TRBJ2-3; 12 bases align to TRBD2. V was pared by 1 base and J by 5 bases, with 7 bases of the junction left unmatched. There are 17 residues in the CDR3. CDR1 is LNHNV, CDR2 YYDKDF, per germline (reference sequence). Here the CDR3 reads CATSRAPSGGAIDTQYF. In DNA form, the CDR3 reads TGTGCCACCAGCAGAGCTCCTAGCGGGGGGGCTATAGATACGCAGTATTTT.

The CDR3 spells CATSIPRQGLVGYGYTF. The CDR3 bases are TGTGCCACCAGCATACCGAGACAGGGATTAGTTGGCTATGGCTACACCTTC. The chain employs TRBV15 and TRBJ1-2; 7 bases line up with TRBD1. Germline V CDR1 and CDR2: LNHNV, YYDKDF (reference sequence). The CDR3 has 17 residues. V was pared by 4 bases and J by 4 bases, with 15 bases of the junction left unmatched. The whole variable domain, remainder taken from reference TRBV15 and TRBJ1-2, is DAMVIQNPRYQVTQFGKPVTLSCSQTLNHNVMYWYQQKSSQAPKLLFHYYDKDFNNEADTPDNFQSRRPNTSFCFLDIRSPGLGDTAMYLCATSIPRQGLVGYGYTFGSGTRLTVV.

The chain joins TRBV7-2 to TRBJ1-2; 8 bases align to TRBD1. The CDR3 has 16 amino acids. Germline V gene lookup returns CDR1 SGHTA and CDR2 FQGNSA. V was clipped by 4 bases and J by 6 bases; unmatched bases: 13. DNA of the CDR3: TGTGCCAGCAGCTACAGGGGGGCGACAGGGGCTCATGGCTACACCTTC. Its protein product is CASSYRGATGAHGYTF.

The sample holds a few counts of this clone. The CDR3 coding sequence is TGTGCCAGCAGGTTATCCGGACAGGGCGTCTATGGCTACACCTTC. Protein product: CASRLSGQGVYGYTF. V gene TRBV2 combines with J gene TRBJ1-2; 8 bases are shared with TRBD1. V dropped 6 bases and J dropped 4; count of bases not matched to a gene: 10. The germline V gene has CDR1 SNHLY and CDR2 FYNNEI. There are 15 residues in the CDR3.

There are a few counts of this clone. This chain connects TRBV5-4 to TRBJ2-7; 7 bases are a match to TRBD2. Germline CDR1 reads SGHNT; CDR2 reads YYREEE (reference sequence). The V and J ends lost 4 bases and 3 bases, in that order; junction bases with no gene match: 10. The CDR3 contains 15 residues. CDR3 in DNA: TGTGCCAGCAGCCACTCCGCGGGAGCCGGCTACGAGCAGTACTTC. This gives the protein CASSHSAGAGYEQYF.

This chain joins TRBV19 and TRBJ1-2, with 9 bases fitting TRBD1. Germline V CDR1 and CDR2: LNHDA, SQIVND (reference sequence). Trimming cost V 5 bases and J 3 bases; bases outside gene matches: 10. The CDR3 is 16 residues long. In nucleotides, the CDR3 is TGTGCCAGTAGTCTCCACGGGACAGGGACCTACTATGGCTACACCTTC. Its translation: CASSLHGTGTYYGYTF.

The gene calls are TRBV19 and TRBJ1-1; 8 bases agree with TRBD1. The germline CDR1 and CDR2 sequences are LNHDA and SQIVND (reference sequence). V lost 5 bases to trimming and J lost 1 base; unmatched junction nucleotides: 6. This CDR3 is built from 15 residues. The CDR3 nucleotides are TGTGCCAGTAGTCTAGGGACAGGTGAGAACACTGAAGCTTTCTTT. The encoded protein is CASSLGTGENTEAFF. Together with reference TRBV19 and TRBJ1-1, the CDR3 gives the full variable domain: DGGITQSPKYLFRKEGQNVTLSCEQNLNHDAMYWYRQDPGQGLRLIYYSQIVNDFQKGDIAEGYSVSREKKESFPLTVTSAQKNPTAFYLCASSLGTGENTEAFFGQGTRLTVV.

The chain couples TRBV4-2 to TRBJ1-6; 7 bases are shared with TRBD1. Germline-derived CDR1 and CDR2 are LGHNA and YNFKEQ. The J segment lost 9 bases and the V segment lost 1 base, leaving 6 bases of the junction unmatched. This CDR3 spans 15 amino acids. The CDR3 nucleotides read TGTGCCAGCAGCCAAGTACGAGACAGGGCTTCACCCCTCCACTTT. Translated, it gives CASSQVRDRASPLHF.

The chain uses TRBV5-1 and TRBJ2-1, with 8 bases matching TRBD2. CDR1 and CDR2 from the germline V gene are SGHRS and YFSETQ. The CDR3 contains 17 residues. Trimming cost V 0 bases and J 0 bases; bases outside gene matches: 5. The CDR3 spells CASSLGGGPSSYNEQFF. The CDR3 nucleotides read TGCGCCAGCAGCTTGGGCGGGGGGCCTAGCTCCTACAATGAGCAGTTCTTC.

This clone was counted once. The chain has TRBV18 and TRBJ2-7, with 11 bases identical to TRBD1. The CDR3 extends over 15 amino acids. The V gene's germline CDR1 is KGHSH and CDR2 LQKENI. Unmatched junction bases numbered 5, after V lost 3 bases and J lost 4 bases. Here the CDR3 reads CASSPGTGGPYEQYF. The CDR3 nucleotides read TGTGCCAGCTCACCTGGGACAGGGGGGCCATACGAGCAGTACTTC.

This clone has only one observation. The V gene is TRBV9, the J gene TRBJ1-2; TRBD1 agrees at 10 bases. The germline gives CDR1 SGDLS, CDR2 YYNGEE. V lost 4 bases and J lost 6; bases outside the gene matches: 6. This CDR3 has 14 amino acids. The CDR3 spells CASSKGQGNHGYTF. DNA of the CDR3: TGTGCCAGCAGCAAGGGACAGGGGAACCATGGCTACACCTTC.

In this sample, this clone turned up once. The gene calls are TRBV3-1 (or the pseudogene TRBV3-2) and TRBJ1-6; maybe TRBD1 (5 bases). The CDR3 is 19 residues long. The V and J ends lost 1 base and 6 bases respectively, with 22 bases between them. In germline, CDR1 is LGHDT, CDR2 YNNKEL (reference sequence). Here the CDR3 reads CASSQVQGSVGISNSPLHF. In nucleotides, the CDR3 is TGTGCCAGCAGCCAAGTGCAGGGATCAGTAGGAATTTCTAATTCACCCCTCCACTTT.

The rearrangement uses TRBV10-3 and TRBJ1-1; D perhaps matches TRBD1 (6 bases). Germline CDR1 and CDR2: ENHRY and SYGVKD. The CDR3 covers 12 residues. The germline V and J ends were trimmed by 7 bases and 8 bases, with 14 bases remaining between them. DNA of the CDR3: TGTGCCATCACTTCTACAGGGCGGGAAGCTTTCTTT. Translation gives CAITSTGREAFF.

The genes are TRBV5-1 and TRBJ1-4; D might be TRBD1 (5 bases). This CDR3 has 14 residues. Germline V CDR1 and CDR2: SGHRS, YFSETQ. V dropped 0 bases and J dropped 7 bases, with 10 bases sitting between them. CDR3 residues: CASSLEKGSEKLFF. CDR3 in DNA: TGCGCCAGCAGCTTGGAAAAGGGGTCTGAAAAACTGTTTTTT.

The genes are TRBV6-2 or TRBV6-3 and TRBJ2-7, with 9 nucleotides matching TRBD1. V shed 0 bases and J 4 bases; nucleotides not matched to a gene: 19. This CDR3 spans 20 amino acids. CDR1 and CDR2 (germline): MNHEY, SVGEGT. CDR3 DNA: TGTGCCAGCAGTTACTCGTCCCGGCGTTGGGGGACAGGGAACCCGTACGAGCAGTACTTC. The encoded protein is CASSYSSRRWGTGNPYEQYF.

The gene calls are TRBV20-1 and TRBJ2-1, with D unclear. Germline CDR1 reads DFQATT; CDR2 reads SNEGSKA (reference sequence). This CDR3 is 14 amino acids long. The V and J ends lost 3 bases and 9 bases respectively, with 18 bases between them. The CDR3 protein is CSASNLDSSGEQFF. CDR3 sequence (DNA): TGCAGTGCTAGTAACCTAGATAGTAGTGGTGAGCAGTTCTTC.

The chain has TRBV5-1 and TRBJ1-1, with D possibly being TRBD1 (6 bases). Trimming removed 0 bases at V and 9 bases at J, with 12 bases between. The V gene's germline CDR1 is SGHRS and CDR2 YFSETQ. This CDR3 has 13 residues. CDR3 nucleotides: TGCGCCAGCAGCTTGGTCTACAGGGACAAAGCTTTCTTT. This translates into CASSLVYRDKAFF.